In its sample, the clone carrying this T cell receptor (beta chain) was seen many times. Its matching antigen is unknown. The germline CDR1 and CDR2 sequences are MNHNY and SVGAGI (reference sequence). V was pared by 8 bases and J by 0 bases, with 14 bases between. The CDR3 has 15 residues. Methods used by the authors: Filtering was not the same, since immunoSEQ gave junction-only sequences without quality scores. Here immunoSEQ multiplex PCR was the method, and the copy in TCRdb shows in-frame clones only, minus some. V, J and clone size derive from that table, while D and trimming were established from the DNA sequence. The sample lists about 300,000 clones, approximately 79% occurring once. This sample was taken from a study of shared clonotypes between healthy human individuals. Points from the study as a whole: Donor clonotype sharing was expected to depend on sequencing depth. The represented genetic and exposure-history diversity was limited by the small number of donors.

The J gene is TRBJ2-1, the V gene TRBV6-6, with D perhaps TRBD1 (6 bases). The sequencing input was memory CD4+ T cells sorted from blood. Subset denoted: CD45RA-negative fraction. The receptor's source is a man in his thirties or forties in good health. Here the CDR3 DNA reads TGTGCCAGCTCGCGAGGGGGAACCTCCTACAATGAGCAGTTCTTC. Its protein product is CASSRGGTSYNEQFF.